Presented here are 9 T cell receptor beta chains from one specimen sequenced in a study of blood T cells in healthy people across ages. A J-beta primer mix and a sample-barcoded 5' primer were used in a second PCR of about 7 to 12 cycles. TCRdb reprocessed the 5' RACE reads with MiXCR, giving one entry per CDR3 protein. The data hold some 750,000 distinct CDR3 sequences, with 22% observed a single time. Sequencing was performed on blood. The receptors come from a man aged 70 or older in good health.

This chain links TRBV12-3 or TRBV12-4 with TRBJ2-5; the D gene is possibly TRBD2 (6 bases). The J call is uncertain, as TRBJ2-1 better fits the DNA end. The CDR3 length is 14 residues. The CDR3 region has the DNA TGTGCCAGCAGTTTTTCGGGGGAAGGCAATGAGCAGTTCTTC. It is translated as CASSFSGEGNEQFF.

DNA for the CDR3: TGTGCCAGCAGCAGATGGACAGGCCGAGCTAACTATGGCTACACCTTC. It encodes CASSRWTGRANYGYTF. The V and J genes are TRBV7-9 and TRBJ1-2, with 7 bases lining up with TRBD1. Losses at the gene ends were 5 bases for V and 0 bases for J; bases not matched to a gene: 9. CDR1 is SEHNR and CDR2 is FQNEAQ in the germline V gene (reference sequence). This CDR3 is 16 amino acids long.

Note on this clonotype: A read error may account for a junction end that differs from germline. The chain recombines TRBV28 with TRBJ2-7, with 10 nucleotides matching TRBD1. CDR3 length: 17 residues. CDR1 is MDHEN and CDR2 is SYDVKM in the germline V gene. CDR3 bases: TGTGCCAGCAGTGCTGCTTCACCGGGACAGGGGACCAACGAGCGGTACTTC. Translated: CASSAASPGQGTNERYF.

This chain uses TRBV11-2 with TRBJ2-6; D possibly corresponds to TRBD1 (5 bases). The CDR3 contains 17 residues. In germline, CDR1 is SGHAT, CDR2 FQNNGV. The germline V and J ends were trimmed by 5 bases and 0 bases, with 14 bases remaining between them. The CDR3 spells CASSPQIDSSGANVLTF. The CDR3 DNA sequence: TGTGCCAGCAGCCCCCAGATAGACAGCTCTGGGGCCAACGTCCTGACTTTC.

This clonotype came up a few times. In DNA, the CDR3 is TGCGCCAGCGGTACGGGGCTAGTGGATAATGAGCAGTTCTTC. This codes for CASGTGLVDNEQFF. V is TRBV5-1 and J is TRBJ2-1; D is tentatively TRBD1 or TRBD2 (5 bases each). This CDR3 is 14 amino acids long. The germline gives CDR1 SGHRS, CDR2 YFSETQ. Trimming removed 7 bases from V and 7 bases from J, with 18 bases in between.

This clonotype was counted between two and nine times. The CDR3 DNA reads TGTGCCAGCAGCCCGGGGGTTTTCTACGAGCAGTACTTC. It translates to CASSPGVFYEQYF. The chain combines TRBV7-2 with TRBJ2-7; D is possibly TRBD2 (6 bases). This CDR3 is built from 13 residues. Trimming removed 5 bases at V and 3 bases at J, with 11 bases between. CDR1 and CDR2 (germline): SGHTA, FQGNSA.

As to this clonotype: This may arise from a read error, as a much more abundant clone is one base away. In DNA, the CDR3 is TGTGTCAGCAGCCAACCTGGACAGCCCCAGCATTTT. Translating it yields CVSSQPGQPQHF. This rearrangement joins TRBV16 to TRBJ1-5, with unresolved D. This CDR3 spans 12 amino acids. Germline V gives CDR1 KGHSY, CDR2 FQNENV.

This clonotype was picked up a small number of times. The V and J genes are TRBV7-9 and TRBJ1-4, with TRBD1 identical over 7 bases. Germline trimming cut 3 bases from V and 3 bases from J; bases unmatched to any gene: 7. This CDR3 is built from 16 residues. Germline CDR1 and CDR2: SEHNR and FQNEAQ (reference sequence). Here the CDR3 reads CASSLEPGGSNEKLFF. The CDR3 coding sequence is TGTGCCAGCAGCTTGGAGCCAGGGGGATCTAATGAAAAACTGTTTTTT.

The rearrangement uses TRBV7-2 and TRBJ1-1; tentatively, D is TRBD1 (6 bases). V lost 5 bases, J lost 5 bases, and 15 bases lay in between. This CDR3 contains 14 residues. Looked up from germline, CDR1 is SGHTA and CDR2 is FQGNSA. CDR3 residues: CASSPRGGRTEAFF. In nucleotides, the CDR3 is TGTGCCAGCAGCCCTCGAGGGGGGCGAACTGAAGCTTTCTTT.